This T cell receptor (beta chain) was sequenced for a study of blood T cell repertoires in COVID-19. Background on the study: From the United States, Italy and Spain came samples of acute and convalescent COVID-19. In each case, the material was cDNA or gDNA derived from T cells, B-cell-depleted T cells, or PBMCs.

Repertoires were generated with immunoSEQ multiplex PCR, while TCRdb's copy carries only in-frame clones and drops some. The sample records under 250,000 clones, approximately 90% being singletons. CDR1 is GTSNPN and CDR2 is SVGIG in the germline V gene (reference sequence). The V gene lost 2 bases and the J gene lost 3 bases, with 11 bases spanning the gap. The CDR3 spans 14 residues. The receptor comes from a man younger than 30 with active or convalescent COVID-19. The sample taken for sequencing was peripheral blood. The chain carries TRBV30 and TRBJ1-5; D unclear. CDR3 protein: CAWSSGIANQPQHF. In nucleotides, the CDR3 is TGTGCCTGGAGTTCGGGGATTGCCAATCAGCCCCAGCATTTT.